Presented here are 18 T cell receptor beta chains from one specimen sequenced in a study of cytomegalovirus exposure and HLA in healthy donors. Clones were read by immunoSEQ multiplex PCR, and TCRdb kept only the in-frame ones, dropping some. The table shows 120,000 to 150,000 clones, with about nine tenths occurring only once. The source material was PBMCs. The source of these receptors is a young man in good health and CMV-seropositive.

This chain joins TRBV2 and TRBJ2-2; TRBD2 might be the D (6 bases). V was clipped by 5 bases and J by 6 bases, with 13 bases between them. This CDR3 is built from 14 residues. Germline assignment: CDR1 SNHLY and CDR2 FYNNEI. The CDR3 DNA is TGTGCCAGCAGTCGGACGGGAGAGCCCGGGGAGCTGTTTTTT. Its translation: CASSRTGEPGELFF.

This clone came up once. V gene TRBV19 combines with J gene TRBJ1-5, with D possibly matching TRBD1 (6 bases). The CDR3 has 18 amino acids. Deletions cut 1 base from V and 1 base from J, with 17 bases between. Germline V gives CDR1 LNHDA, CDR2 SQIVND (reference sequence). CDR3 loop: CASSIGSRGIRSNQPQHF. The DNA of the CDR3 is TGTGCCAGTAGTATAGGGTCCAGGGGTATAAGGAGCAATCAGCCCCAGCATTTT.

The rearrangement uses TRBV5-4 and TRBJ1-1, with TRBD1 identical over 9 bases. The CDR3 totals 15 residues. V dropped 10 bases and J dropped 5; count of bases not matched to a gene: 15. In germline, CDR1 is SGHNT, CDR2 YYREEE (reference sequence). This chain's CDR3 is CAFQTGGEGRTEAFF. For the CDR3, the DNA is TGTGCCTTCCAAACAGGGGGCGAAGGGAGGACTGAAGCTTTCTTT.

CDR3 region: CASSGYQGLNTGELFF. In DNA form, the CDR3 reads TGCGCCAGCAGTGGGTACCAGGGCCTGAACACCGGGGAGCTGTTTTTT. The V and J genes are TRBV10-1 and TRBJ2-2; TRBD1 might be the D (5 bases). The V and J ends lost 4 bases and 1 base respectively, with 13 bases between them. CDR1 is WNHNN, CDR2 SYGVQD, per germline (reference sequence). This CDR3 spans 16 amino acids.

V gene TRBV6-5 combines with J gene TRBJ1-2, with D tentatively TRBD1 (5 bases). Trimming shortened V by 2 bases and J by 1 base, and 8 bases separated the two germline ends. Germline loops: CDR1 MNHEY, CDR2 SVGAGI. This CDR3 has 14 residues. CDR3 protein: CASSYRQNNYGYTF. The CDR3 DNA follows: TGTGCCAGCAGTTACCGACAGAATAACTATGGCTACACCTTC.

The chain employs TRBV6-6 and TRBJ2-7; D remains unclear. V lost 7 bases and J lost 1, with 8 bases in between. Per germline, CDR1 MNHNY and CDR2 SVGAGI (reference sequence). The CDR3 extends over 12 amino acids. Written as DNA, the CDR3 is TGTGCCAGCAAGACATCTTCCTACGAGCAGTACTTC. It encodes CASKTSSYEQYF.

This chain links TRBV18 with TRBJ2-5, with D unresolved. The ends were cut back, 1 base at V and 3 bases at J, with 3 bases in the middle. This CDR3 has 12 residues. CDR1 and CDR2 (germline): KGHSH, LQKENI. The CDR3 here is CASSPLEETQYF. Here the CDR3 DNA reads TGTGCCAGCTCACCACTAGAAGAGACCCAGTACTTC.

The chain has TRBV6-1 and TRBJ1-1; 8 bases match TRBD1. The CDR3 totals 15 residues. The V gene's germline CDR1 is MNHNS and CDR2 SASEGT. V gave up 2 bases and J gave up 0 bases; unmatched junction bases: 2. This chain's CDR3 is CASSEKGQVNTEAFF. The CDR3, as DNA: TGTGCCAGCAGTGAAAAGGGACAGGTGAACACTGAAGCTTTCTTT.

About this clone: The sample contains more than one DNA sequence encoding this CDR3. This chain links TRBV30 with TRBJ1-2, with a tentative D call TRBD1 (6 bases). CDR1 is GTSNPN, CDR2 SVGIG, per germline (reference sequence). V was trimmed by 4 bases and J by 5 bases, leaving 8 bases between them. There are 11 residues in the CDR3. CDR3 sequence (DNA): TGTGCCTGGAACAGGGAGTATGGCTACACCTTC. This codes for CAWNREYGYTF. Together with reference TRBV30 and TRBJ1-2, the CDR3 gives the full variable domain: SQTIHQWPATLVQPVGSPLSLECTVEGTSNPNLYWYRQAAGRGLQLLFYSVGIGQISSEVPQNLSASRPQDRQFILSSKKLLLSDSGFYLCAWNREYGYTFGSGTRLTVV.

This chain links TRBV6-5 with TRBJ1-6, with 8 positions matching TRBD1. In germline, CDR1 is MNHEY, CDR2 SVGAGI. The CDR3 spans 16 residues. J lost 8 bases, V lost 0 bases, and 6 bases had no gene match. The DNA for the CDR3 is TGTGCCAGCAGTTACTCCTCCGGACAGGGTTATTCACCCCTCCACTTT. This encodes CASSYSSGQGYSPLHF.

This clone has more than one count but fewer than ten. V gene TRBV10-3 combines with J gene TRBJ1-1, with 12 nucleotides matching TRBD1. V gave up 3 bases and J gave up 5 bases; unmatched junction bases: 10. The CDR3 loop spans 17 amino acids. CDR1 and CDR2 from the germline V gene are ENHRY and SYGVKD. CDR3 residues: CAISDSGTGGAGTEAFF. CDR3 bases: TGTGCCATCAGTGATTCCGGGACAGGGGGCGCGGGGACTGAAGCTTTCTTT.

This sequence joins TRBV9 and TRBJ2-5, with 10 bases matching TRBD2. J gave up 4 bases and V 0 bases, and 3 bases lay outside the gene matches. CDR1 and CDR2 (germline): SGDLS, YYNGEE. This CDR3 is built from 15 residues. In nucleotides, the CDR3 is TGTGCCAGCAGCGTAGAGGCTAGCGGGGGAGAGACCCAGTACTTC. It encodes CASSVEASGGETQYF.

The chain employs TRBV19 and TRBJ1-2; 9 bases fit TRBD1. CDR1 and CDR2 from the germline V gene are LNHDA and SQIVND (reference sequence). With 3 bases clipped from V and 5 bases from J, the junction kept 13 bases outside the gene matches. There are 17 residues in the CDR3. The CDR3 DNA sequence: TGTGCCAGTAGTATGGGGATTTCCGGGACAGGGCCTTATGGCTACACCTTC. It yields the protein CASSMGISGTGPYGYTF.

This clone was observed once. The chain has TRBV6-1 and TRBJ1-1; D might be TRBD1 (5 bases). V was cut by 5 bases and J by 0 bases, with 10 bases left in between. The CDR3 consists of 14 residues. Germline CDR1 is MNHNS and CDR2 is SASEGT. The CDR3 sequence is CASSQTDMNTEAFF. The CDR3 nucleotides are TGTGCCAGCAGTCAGACAGACATGAACACTGAAGCTTTCTTT.

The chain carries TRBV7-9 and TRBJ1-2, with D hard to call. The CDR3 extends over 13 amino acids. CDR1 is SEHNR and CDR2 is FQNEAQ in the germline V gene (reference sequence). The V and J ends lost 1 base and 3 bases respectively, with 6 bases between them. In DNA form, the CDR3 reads TGTGCCAGCAGCTTAGAACCGGACTATGGCTACACCTTC. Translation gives CASSLEPDYGYTF.

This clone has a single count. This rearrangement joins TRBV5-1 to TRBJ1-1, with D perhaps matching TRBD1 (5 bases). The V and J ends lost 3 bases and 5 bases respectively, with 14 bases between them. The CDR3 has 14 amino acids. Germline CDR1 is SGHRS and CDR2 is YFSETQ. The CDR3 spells CASSWGDSGTEAFF. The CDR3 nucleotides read TGCGCCAGCAGCTGGGGGGATTCTGGGACTGAAGCTTTCTTT.

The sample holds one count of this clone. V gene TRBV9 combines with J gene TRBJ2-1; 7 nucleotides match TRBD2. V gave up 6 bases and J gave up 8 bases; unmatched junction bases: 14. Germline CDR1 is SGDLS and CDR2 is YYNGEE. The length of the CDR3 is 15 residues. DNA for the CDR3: TGTGCCAGCACCTTTTTGAGCGGGACCGGGGATGAGCAGTTCTTC. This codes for CASTFLSGTGDEQFF.

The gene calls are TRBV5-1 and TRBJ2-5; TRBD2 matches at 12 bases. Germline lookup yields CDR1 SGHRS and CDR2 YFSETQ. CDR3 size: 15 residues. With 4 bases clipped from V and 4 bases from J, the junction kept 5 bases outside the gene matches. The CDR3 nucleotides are TGCGCCAGCAGCAACGGGACTAGCGGGCTAGAGACCCAGTACTTC. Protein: CASSNGTSGLETQYF. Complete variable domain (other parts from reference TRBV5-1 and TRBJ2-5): KAGVTQTPRYLIKTRGQQVTLSCSPISGHRSVSWYQQTPGQGLQFLFEYFSETQRNKGNFPGRFSGRQFSNSRSEMNVSTLELGDSALYLCASSNGTSGLETQYFGPGTRLLVL.